One sample yielded the 32 T cell receptor beta chains listed below, sequenced in a study of CD8+ T cells in alopecia areata. Extracted RNA was reverse transcribed, and the resulting cDNA served as sequencing template. The assay was immunoSEQ multiplex PCR, and TCRdb's table has in-frame clones only and misses some. The sample carries 160,000 or so clones, approximately 52% recorded once. Treatment specified: oral pan-JAK inhibitor, 5-10 mg twice daily. The starting material was CD4+ T cells sorted from blood, obtained between weeks 55 and 65, from a patient treated with tofacitinib. The receptors stem from a human donor with alopecia areata.

This clone has only one observation. V gene TRBV6-5 combines with J gene TRBJ2-7; maybe TRBD2 (7 bases). CDR3 size: 14 residues. CDR1 and CDR2 (germline): MNHEY, SVGAGI. Trimming pared 8 bases from V and 7 bases from J, leaving 21 bases between. The CDR3 nucleotides read TGTGCCAGCGCCAACGTGGAGAGGGGGGGTGAGCAGTACTTC. Its protein is CASANVERGGEQYF.

The V gene is TRBV29-1, the J gene TRBJ1-1; D unclear. CDR1 is SQVTM and CDR2 is ANQGSEA in the germline V gene. V lost 5 bases to trimming and J lost 5 bases, with 15 bases between them. This CDR3 is 13 amino acids long. The CDR3 sequence: CSVTRHLRTEAFF. The CDR3 coding sequence is TGCAGCGTTACCAGACATCTGAGAACTGAAGCTTTCTTT.

This clone showed up just a few times. The chain joins TRBV29-1 to TRBJ2-3, with D possibly TRBD2 on 5 matching bases. Trimming left V 2 bases short and J 2 bases short, with 14 bases between. CDR1 and CDR2 from the germline V gene are SQVTM and ANQGSEA. The CDR3 covers 15 residues. CDR3 sequence: CSVEFVRGNTDTQYF. CDR3 bases: TGCAGCGTTGAATTTGTACGGGGAAACACAGATACGCAGTATTTT.

The chain employs TRBV30 and TRBJ1-6; TRBD1 might be the D (5 bases). Germline loops: CDR1 GTSNPN, CDR2 SVGIG (reference sequence). The CDR3 consists of 12 residues. V was trimmed by 5 bases and J by 5 bases, leaving 7 bases between them. CDR3 region: CAWARDNSPLHF. The CDR3 region has the DNA TGTGCCTGGGCCAGGGATAATTCACCCCTCCACTTT.

This sequence joins TRBV7-6 and TRBJ2-5; a possible D gene is TRBD2 (6 bases). The CDR3 covers 14 residues. Germline V gene data show CDR1 as SGHVS and CDR2 as FNYEAQ. V lost 8 bases and J lost 4, with 17 bases in between. The CDR3 DNA sequence: TGTGCCAGCGGCCCTCGGGGGTCAAGAGAGACCCAGTACTTC. Encoded protein: CASGPRGSRETQYF.

This clone has only one observation. The chain combines TRBV4-1 with TRBJ2-3, with 9 bases matching TRBD1. This CDR3 comprises 16 residues. CDR1 is MGHRA, CDR2 YSYEKL, per germline. Germline trimming cut 2 bases from V and 2 bases from J; bases unmatched to any gene: 5. Here the CDR3 DNA reads TGCGCCAGCAGCCAACAGACAGGGGGGAACACAGATACGCAGTATTTT. This translates into CASSQQTGGNTDTQYF.

The chain has TRBV19 and TRBJ1-2; perhaps TRBD1 as D (5 bases). The CDR3 spans 15 residues. The V end was cut by 3 bases, the J end by 2 bases, with 13 bases between. Germline V CDR1 and CDR2: LNHDA, SQIVND (reference sequence). CDR3 DNA: TGTGCCAGTAGTATTGACAGCAAAAGAAACTATGGCTACACCTTC. Translation gives CASSIDSKRNYGYTF.

CDR3 sequence: CSVEPRLLGNTIYF. Here the CDR3 DNA reads TGCAGCGTTGAACCGCGGTTGCTTGGAAACACCATATATTTT. The chain employs TRBV29-1 and TRBJ1-3; D gene uncertain. The CDR3 runs 14 residues. V shed 2 bases and J shed 3 bases, with 11 bases lying between them. Germline CDR1 SQVTM, CDR2 ANQGSEA.

CDR3 DNA sequence: TGTGCCAGCAGCCGACAAGGAAATAACGAGCAGTACTTC. It specifies CASSRQGNNEQYF. The V gene is TRBV14, the J gene TRBJ2-7, with D unresolved. CDR1 and CDR2 (germline): SGHDN, FVKESK. With 4 bases removed from V and 5 bases from J, the gap between germline ends came to 12 bases. The CDR3 totals 13 residues. Full variable domain (rest looked up from reference TRBV14 and TRBJ2-7): EAGVTQFPSHSVIEKGQTVTLRCDPISGHDNLYWYRRVMGKEIKFLLHFVKESKQDESGMPNNRFLAERTGGTYSTLKVQPAELEDSGVYFCASSRQGNNEQYFGPGTRLTVT.

V gene TRBV5-1 combines with J gene TRBJ2-7; TRBD1 agrees at 8 bases. Germline assignment: CDR1 SGHRS and CDR2 YFSETQ. The CDR3 covers 16 residues. Trimming at V came to 1 base and at J to 0 bases, leaving 6 bases not matched to a gene. The CDR3 DNA is TGCGCCAGCAGCTTGTCGGGACAGGCTCTCTCCTACGAGCAGTACTTC. It encodes CASSLSGQALSYEQYF.

The V gene is TRBV29-1, the J gene TRBJ1-1, with D possibly matching TRBD1 (6 bases). Germline CDR1 reads SQVTM; CDR2 reads ANQGSEA. The germline V and J ends were trimmed by 5 bases and 7 bases, with 17 bases remaining between them. The CDR3 runs to 13 residues. CDR3 loop: CSVIEGVPREAFF. CDR3 in DNA: TGCAGCGTTATCGAGGGGGTTCCGCGTGAAGCTTTCTTT.

The V call is TRBV7-8, the J call TRBJ1-2, with D maybe TRBD1 (6 bases). CDR3 length equals 12 residues. The germline CDR1 and CDR2 sequences are SGHVS and FQNEAQ. The ends were cut back, 1 base at V and 7 bases at J, with 7 bases in the middle. CDR3 nucleotides: TGTGCCAGCAGCTTAGTGGACAGTGGCTACACCTTC. Translation: CASSLVDSGYTF.

The CDR3 DNA is TGTGCCAGCAGTTCACAGGGAAACACCATATATTTT. Its translation is CASSSQGNTIYF. The gene calls are TRBV28 and TRBJ1-3; no clear D gene. Germline lookup yields CDR1 MDHEN and CDR2 SYDVKM. The CDR3 consists of 12 residues. V was cut by 4 bases and J by 4 bases, with 5 bases left in between.

A few counts support this clone. The chain uses TRBV7-2 and TRBJ2-2; no clear D gene. The germline gives CDR1 SGHTA, CDR2 FQGNSA. The V end was cut by 5 bases, the J end by 3 bases, with 13 bases between. The CDR3 contains 15 residues. The CDR3: CASSLGLLYTGELFF. The CDR3 nucleotides are TGTGCCAGCAGCCTCGGGCTACTTTACACCGGGGAGCTGTTTTTT.

This clone was observed a few times. The sample holds other DNA sequences that translate to the same CDR3. The CDR3 DNA sequence: TGTGCCAGCAGGGGACAGGGTGGCACTGAAGCTTTCTTT. Protein: CASRGQGGTEAFF. The chain couples TRBV2 to TRBJ1-1; 9 positions agree with TRBD1. The CDR3 sequence is 13 residues long. The V gene end was trimmed by 6 bases and the J gene end by 4 bases; junction bases not matched to a gene: 3. Germline V CDR1 and CDR2: SNHLY, FYNNEI.

The J gene is TRBJ2-3, the V gene TRBV30, with D possibly matching TRBD2 (6 bases). This CDR3 spans 13 amino acids. The ends were cut back, 2 bases at V and 5 bases at J, with 11 bases in the middle. Germline assignment: CDR1 GTSNPN and CDR2 SVGIG (reference sequence). CDR3 bases: TGTGCCTGGAGTCCCGGGGGTAGAGATACGCAGTATTTT. It specifies CAWSPGGRDTQYF.

Details on this clone: At one end the junction does not follow the germline gene, possibly because of a read error. This chain joins TRBV30 and TRBJ1-1; no reliable D call. Germline V lookup: CDR1 GTSNPN, CDR2 SVGIG (reference sequence). This CDR3 region has 14 residues. The CDR3 protein is CAWSGVGIATEAFF. DNA of the CDR3: TGCGCCTGGAGTGGTGTTGGGATCGCCACTGAAGCTTTCTTT.

This clone was counted between two and nine times. The chain combines TRBV7-9 with TRBJ1-2; a possible D gene is TRBD1 (6 bases). The V end lost 6 bases, the J end lost 4 bases, and 18 bases lay between the germline ends. Per germline, CDR1 SEHNR and CDR2 FQNEAQ (reference sequence). The CDR3 has 15 residues. As DNA, the CDR3 is TGTGCCAGCAGAGGGCAGGGGAGTGAGGGCTATGGCTACACCTTC. The encoded protein is CASRGQGSEGYGYTF.

V gene TRBV11-1 combines with J gene TRBJ2-7; D is uncertain. The CDR3 has 11 amino acids. Germline assignment: CDR1 SGHAT and CDR2 FQDESV (reference sequence). V dropped 3 bases and J dropped 6 bases, with 6 bases sitting between them. This CDR3 is CASSLMGEQYF. In nucleotides, the CDR3 is TGTGCCAGCAGCTTGATGGGCGAGCAGTACTTC.

This rearrangement joins TRBV6-5 to TRBJ1-2, with TRBD1 as a possible D gene (6 bases). The ends were cut back, 6 bases at V and 8 bases at J, with 16 bases in the middle. The CDR3 spans 13 residues. Germline-derived CDR1 and CDR2 are MNHEY and SVGAGI. CDR3 coding DNA: TGTGCCAGCAGCTCCGGACAGTCAAAGGGCTACACCTTC. This translates into CASSSGQSKGYTF.

This chain connects TRBV30 to TRBJ1-2; TRBD1 might be the D (5 bases). Trimming removed 2 bases at V and 3 bases at J, with 13 bases between. CDR1 and CDR2 (germline): GTSNPN, SVGIG (reference sequence). This CDR3 region has 14 residues. CDR3 sequence: CAWSTGLPYYGYTF. The CDR3 nucleotides are TGTGCCTGGAGTACAGGCCTACCATACTATGGCTACACCTTC.

The chain employs TRBV29-1 and TRBJ2-5; perhaps TRBD1 as D (6 bases). Trimming removed 3 bases at V and 11 bases at J, with 16 bases between. The CDR3 spans 12 residues. The V gene's germline CDR1 is SQVTM and CDR2 ANQGSEA. The CDR3 sequence is CSVERGTEEQYF. The CDR3 DNA is TGCAGCGTTGAGAGGGGGACCGAGGAGCAGTACTTC.

The chain uses TRBV7-6 and TRBJ1-5; a weak D match, TRBD1 (5 bases). CDR1 is SGHVS, CDR2 FNYEAQ, per germline. The CDR3 runs 16 residues. The ends were cut back, 4 bases at V and 1 base at J, with 14 bases in the middle. CDR3 protein: CASSSLPGASNQPQHF. The CDR3 DNA reads TGTGCCAGCAGCTCCCTTCCTGGGGCAAGCAATCAGCCCCAGCATTTT.

V and J are TRBV10-3 and TRBJ2-1; 7 bases match TRBD2. V shed 7 bases, J shed 3 bases, and the junction held 6 bases outside the gene matches. Germline V CDR1 and CDR2: ENHRY, SYGVKD. The CDR3 has 14 amino acids. CDR3 region: CAINQGGDYNEQFF. CDR3 in DNA: TGTGCCATCAACCAGGGAGGGGACTACAATGAGCAGTTCTTC.

CDR3 amino acids: CAWTIAGGRGTQYF. The DNA for the CDR3 is TGTGCCTGGACGATAGCGGGGGGGCGCGGTACGCAGTATTTT. The chain combines TRBV30 with TRBJ2-3; 11 positions match TRBD2. CDR1 and CDR2 from the germline V gene are GTSNPN and SVGIG (reference sequence). V lost 4 bases to trimming and J lost 8 bases; unmatched junction nucleotides: 8. The CDR3 consists of 14 residues.

The chain combines TRBV29-1 with TRBJ2-7; the match to TRBD1 covers 9 bases. V dropped 2 bases and J dropped 1; count of bases not matched to a gene: 12. CDR3 length: 17 residues. CDR1 and CDR2 (germline): SQVTM, ANQGSEA. Here the CDR3 DNA reads TGCAGCGTTGAAAGGTTTGGGTCGGGACAGGGATCCTACGAGCAGTACTTC. Amino acids: CSVERFGSGQGSYEQYF.

The CDR3 DNA is TGTGCCAGCAGGGACAGGGGGAACTCCTACGAGCAGTACTTC. It specifies CASRDRGNSYEQYF. This rearrangement joins TRBV6-6 to TRBJ2-7; 10 bases fit TRBD1. This CDR3 spans 14 amino acids. V lost 6 bases and J lost 0; bases outside the gene matches: 2. CDR1 and CDR2 from the germline V gene are MNHNY and SVGAGI (reference sequence).

The chain couples TRBV29-1 to TRBJ2-6; D is ambiguous. Germline V gene sequence: CDR1 SQVTM, CDR2 ANQGSEA. V was shortened by 1 base and J by 2 bases, with 12 bases between the two germline ends. This CDR3 contains 16 residues. The DNA of the CDR3 is TGCAGCGTTGAAGGAGCAGGCTCCCCTGGGGCCAACGTCCTGACTTTC. Translation gives CSVEGAGSPGANVLTF. The full variable domain, rest sourced from reference TRBV29-1 and TRBJ2-6, is SAVISQKPSRDICQRGTSLTIQCQVDSQVTMMFWYRQQPGQSLTLIATANQGSEATYESGFVIDKFPISRPNLTFSTLTVSNMSPEDSSIYLCSVEGAGSPGANVLTFGAGSRLTVL.

The V gene is TRBV28, the J gene TRBJ1-2; 8 bases are a match to TRBD1. V shed 4 bases, J shed 13 bases, and the junction held 8 bases outside the gene matches. Per the germline V gene, CDR1 is MDHEN and CDR2 is SYDVKM. This CDR3 spans 12 amino acids. CDR3 sequence reads: CASSSPRQGSTF. The CDR3 coding sequence is TGTGCCAGCAGTTCCCCGCGACAGGGGTCCACCTTC.

The V and J genes are TRBV5-1 and TRBJ2-7; the D gene is possibly TRBD1 (6 bases). Germline-derived CDR1 and CDR2 are SGHRS and YFSETQ. CDR3 length: 14 residues. Trimming took off 0 bases at V and 3 bases at J, with 10 bases between the two ends. The CDR3 reads CASSLAVRGYEQYF. The CDR3 bases are TGCGCCAGCAGCTTGGCCGTCAGGGGCTACGAGCAGTACTTC.

This clone was detected only once. The chain employs TRBV9 and TRBJ1-4; 11 bases are shared with TRBD1. V dropped 4 bases and J dropped 6; count of bases not matched to a gene: 5. The CDR3 has 15 residues. Germline CDR1 reads SGDLS; CDR2 reads YYNGEE. The CDR3 DNA reads TGTGCCAGCAGCTCGAGGACAGGGGGCTATGAAAAACTGTTTTTT. It encodes CASSSRTGGYEKLFF.

This clone has more than one count but fewer than ten. The CDR3 DNA is TGTGCCAGCAGCCCGAGGGAGCGGAGAGGCGAGCAGTACTTC. It encodes CASSPRERRGEQYF. The chain couples TRBV7-9 to TRBJ2-7; D might be TRBD2 (5 bases). Trimming shortened V by 5 bases and J by 6 bases, and 17 bases separated the two germline ends. Germline V gene lookup returns CDR1 SEHNR and CDR2 FQNEAQ (reference sequence). This CDR3 has 14 amino acids.